This entry is about one TCR beta chain. Its antigen is still unknown. The CDR3 consists of 11 residues. V lost 6 bases to trimming and J lost 1 base, with 3 bases between them. Germline V gene data show CDR1 as LNHDA and CDR2 as SQIVND (reference sequence). This specimen comes from a study of long-term antiretroviral therapy in people with HIV. Points from the study as a whole: Comparison with controls showed narrower CDR3 length ranges in HIV repertoires. Upon ART, diversity increased but remained lower than transplant donor controls. Dominant in the repertoire at all time points were clones expanded before ART.

Assay version v3.0 of immunoSEQ was used, and it was run at survey level. It was 40,000-50,000 T-cell genomes per sample that sequencing targeted. Sequencing was performed with immunoSEQ multiplex PCR; in TCRdb, only in-frame clones are kept and a portion is missing. This table holds about 25,000 clones, approximately 86% found once. This receptor was obtained from a man over 45 with HIV. Sample: unsorted PBMCs, taken 1.2 years after starting antiretroviral therapy. The chain is built from TRBV19 and TRBJ1-1; D call uncertain. The CDR3 DNA reads as TGTGCCAGTAGGGAGAACACTGAAGCTTTCTTT. Its translation is CASRENTEAFF.